The present T cell receptor beta chain was sequenced within a study of early T cells in non-severe SARS-CoV-2 infection (dated by TCRdb to the early 2020s). Regarding the complete study: Bulk RNA from unsorted whole blood was used for TCR sequencing, so alpha and beta chains could not be paired. Broader findings and caveats from the paper: VDJdb matching was skewed toward anti-spike CD8 responses and likely underestimated virus-specific expansions by missing private and CD4 specificities.

Preparation of the library involved 5' RACE. Data came from a NextSeq 500. To correct for sequencing error and PCR bias, the TCR library protocol tagged individual cDNA molecules with unique molecular identifiers. Sequencing covered both TCR alpha and beta chains, and within each sample the abundances of alpha and beta sequences were tightly co-correlated. In the source study's methods: Decombinator V4 was used to annotate the V gene, J gene and CDR3 of the TCR sequences. Expanded TCRs were defined as changing significantly between any two time points under a Poisson model with p below 0.0001. Abundances of TCRs were expressed as counts per million after normalisation to the total number of TCRs sequenced in each sample. TRAV1-2 paired with TRAJ12, TRAJ20 or TRAJ33 defined MAIT TCRs, while TRAV10 paired with TRAJ18 defined iNKT TCRs. A search of VDJdb, accessed on 1 November 2021, was run for TCRs annotated to CMV, EBV and SARS-CoV-2, with TCRs annotated for multiple antigens excluded. TCRdb took the public reads, trimmed them with fastp at Q25, ran MiXCR for clone calling and kept in-frame beta chains. Here each entry gathers all rows of one CDR3 protein and keeps the most common genes and DNA. These V and J calls rely on TCRdb rather than the paper's analysis. A total of 48,000 or so distinct CDR3 sequences appear in this sample, around 14% of them only once. 10% to 13% of the sample goes to the ten largest clones.

CDR1 and CDR2 are drawn from the germline V gene: SGHDT, YYEEEE. From the cysteine up to the phenylalanine, the CDR3 has a length of 13 residues. The read is trimmed to its CDR3 DNA, 39 bases read in frame from base 1. The germline ends are 12 bases apart after V is trimmed by 4 bases and J by 5 bases. Regarding this clonotype: Its cognate antigen has yet to be identified. No base quality information exists; no much larger clone differs at one position.

Set within a cohort of healthcare workers in London, UK, this nested case-control study involved weekly PCR testing of nasopharyngeal swabs along with blood sampling. Healthcare workers were recruited during the week of the UK lockdown, between 23 and 31 March 2020, and followed weekly for up to 16 weeks. The receptor comes from an adult who was a healthcare worker with PCR-confirmed SARS-CoV-2 infection or an uninfected control (not recorded which). Sequenced input: whole blood. The chain uses TRBV5-6 and TRBJ2-5; a tentative D match to TRBD1 spans 5 bases. CDR3 sequence: CASSLATAETQYF. Here is the DNA: TGTGCCAGCAGCCTGGCGACAGCCGAGACCCAGTACTTC. With the portions outside the CDR3 filled from the reference TRBV5-6 and TRBJ2-5 genes, the complete variable region becomes DAGVTQSPTHLIKTRGQQVTLRCSPKSGHDTVSWYQQALGQGPQFIFQYYEEEERQRGNFPDRFSGHQFPNYSSELNVNALLLGDSALYLCASSLATAETQYFGPGTRLLVL.